The following is a T cell receptor beta chain sequence with its context. At one boundary the junction diverges from the germline segment, which might be a read error. This sample is drawn from a study of blood T cell repertoires in COVID-19. The V gene's germline CDR1 is LGHNA and CDR2 YSLEER. The CDR3 spans 16 residues. Assay used: immunoSEQ multiplex PCR; TCRdb lists only in-frame clones, some missing. The sample includes more than 350,000 clones, 85% to 90% seen only once; the top ten take more than 0.8%. The sequencing sample was made of PBMCs or T cells enriched from blood (not recorded which). The rearrangement joins TRBV4-3 to TRBJ1-2; TRBD1 aligns across 7 bases. The receptor was derived from a man in his late teens or twenties who had recovered from COVID-19. This CDR3 reads CASSQDPPPQGGPPHF. CDR3 DNA: TGCGCCAGCAGCCAAGACCCCCCTCCCCAGGGGGGTCCCCCCCACTTC.